The T cell receptor beta chain under discussion was sequenced for a study of CD39 and CD103 CD8 tumor-infiltrating T cells (dated by TCRdb to 2016 to 2019). Background on the whole study: Repertoire comparisons were shown for an HPV-positive HNSCC, an HPV-negative HNSCC, an ovarian cancer and a melanoma patient. Repertoires of CD8 TIL subsets defined by CD103 and CD39 were compared with peripheral memory CD8 T cells by TCRbeta CDR3 deep sequencing. The study at large found these results: Clonotypes from DN TILs largely overlapped with peripheral memory CD8 repertoires, while clonotypes from DP TILs were only rarely found in blood or uninvolved lymph node. DP CD8 TILs appeared to be more oligoclonal than DN and SP CD8 TILs and blood memory CD8 T cells, with roughly 55-90% covered by the top 30 clonotypes.

Points on this clone: Its antigen has not been determined. Base-call qualities are not available, and no considerably larger clone is one nucleotide away.

A distance of 16 bases separates the germline ends of V and J, which lose 5 bases and 3 bases respectively. Taken from cysteine to phenylalanine, the CDR3 has 15 residues. The CDR3 DNA has 45 bases and is translated from base 1. CDR1 SEHNR and CDR2 FQNEAQ were looked up in the germline V gene (reference sequence). At the time samples were collected, the patients were not on therapy, although their prior treatments varied from chemotherapy, radiotherapy, surgery and immunotherapy to none at all. After thawing, cells were enriched for T lymphocytes using a negative-selection kit, with EpCAM beads added for tumor-infiltrating lymphocytes. Memory CD8 T cells were sorted using a CD8+CD4-CD45RA- gate, without regard to whether the cells expressed CCR7. Before analysis, peripheral blood mononuclear cells were separated on a Ficoll-Paque PLUS gradient and then cryopreserved. Populations were sorted to approximately 99% purity on a FACSAria II, and cell pellets were frozen for TCR sequencing without culture.

For each subset, genomic DNA was extracted from roughly 10,000 to 100,000 sorted cells using the DNeasy Blood and Tissue Kit. The immunoSEQ service sequenced and mapped the TCRbeta V-J or V-D-J regions, with each sample reaching coverage above 8.5x. Regarding the original processing steps: Only productive rearrangements exported from the immunoSEQ Analyzer platform were analyzed, with clonality assessed on the 500 most abundant clones. The Morisita-Horn similarity index and the Jaccard index were used to quantify the overlap in repertoires between populations. Morisita-Horn similarity between CD8 T-cell subset TCR repertoires was measured in over five cancer patients. TCRdb obtained this table from immuneACCESS and retained in-frame rearrangements with V and J assigned. These tables miss some clones; where compared with another copy, unresolved V genes account for less than half of the shortfall, and the remainder is unexplained. V, J and clone size are taken as reported in that table, and D and trimming were inferred from the DNA itself. The sample has some 16,000 clones on record, 85% to 95% of them singletons. Around 4% of the sample goes to the ten largest clones.

The rearrangement joined TRBV7-9 to TRBJ1-2; too little of a D gene remains to name it. The receptor was isolated from a human donor with head and neck squamous cell carcinoma. Sequencing was performed on CD8+ T cells sorted from blood. The cell subset or site tag for this specimen amounts to: total memory CD8 T cells (CD45RA-CCR7+/-) from blood or uninvolved lymph node. The DNA sequence is given as TGTGCCAGCAGCCCCGGGGAGAGGGTGGACTATGGCTACACCTTC. It encodes CASSPGERVDYGYTF.